These 12 T cell receptor beta chains were all obtained from the same sample, sequenced in a study of long-term antiretroviral therapy in people with HIV. The assay used was immunoSEQ (version v3.0), run at survey level. Measured with immunoSEQ multiplex PCR; TCRdb has only the in-frame clones, and not every one. The sample holds more than 35,000 clones, 65% to 90% seen once. The sample consisted of unsorted PBMCs, taken 1.5 years after starting antiretroviral therapy. These receptor sequences come from a man in his late teens or twenties with HIV.

CDR3 coding DNA: TGTGCCAGCAGCACCGGACAGTACTACACTGAAGCTTTCTTT. Amino acids: CASSTGQYYTEAFF. The V and J genes are TRBV7-9 and TRBJ1-1; D perhaps matches TRBD1 (6 bases). Trimming removed 5 bases at V and 3 bases at J, with 13 bases between. CDR1 and CDR2 from the germline V gene are SEHNR and FQNEAQ (reference sequence). The CDR3 spans 14 residues.

The rearrangement links TRBV6-5 to TRBJ2-5; 10 bases fit TRBD1. CDR3 size: 15 residues. Germline values: CDR1 MNHEY, CDR2 SVGAGI. With 2 bases clipped from V and 4 bases from J, the junction kept 4 bases outside the gene matches. Written as DNA, the CDR3 is TGTGCCAGCAGTTACCGGGACAGGGGAATAGAGACCCAGTACTTC. This encodes CASSYRDRGIETQYF.

The CDR3 DNA follows: TGTGCCAGCGGCCTCACGTACGAGCAGTACTTC. Residues: CASGLTYEQYF. The V and J genes are TRBV27 and TRBJ2-7, with D uncertain. The CDR3 totals 11 residues. Germline V gene sequence: CDR1 MNHEY, CDR2 SMNVEV (reference sequence). V was clipped by 8 bases and J by 4 bases, with 9 bases between them.

This chain's CDR3 is CASSAGSGGSQAFF. CDR3 DNA sequence: TGTGCCAGCAGCGCGGGATCGGGGGGCAGCCAGGCTTTCTTT. This chain joins TRBV9 and TRBJ1-1; tentatively, D is TRBD1 (6 bases). The CDR3 length is 14 residues. V lost 3 bases, J lost 11 bases, and 20 bases lay in between. The V gene's germline CDR1 is SGDLS and CDR2 YYNGEE.

V is TRBV7-9 and J is TRBJ1-2, with TRBD1 matching over 10 bases. The germline V gene has CDR1 SEHNR and CDR2 FQNEAQ (reference sequence). V gave up 5 bases and J gave up 6 bases; unmatched junction bases: 6. This CDR3 is built from 14 residues. The CDR3 sequence is CASSPGDRGNGYTF. In DNA form, the CDR3 reads TGTGCCAGCAGCCCAGGGGACAGGGGAAATGGCTACACCTTC.

The chain couples TRBV5-8 to TRBJ1-1, with TRBD1 matching over 7 bases. Per the germline V gene, CDR1 is SGHTS and CDR2 is YDEGEE. With V trimmed by 4 bases and J by 0 bases, 6 bases remained unmatched. The CDR3 totals 15 residues. The DNA for the CDR3 is TGTGCCAGCAGCCGACAGGGTTTATTGAACACTGAAGCTTTCTTT. Protein sequence: CASSRQGLLNTEAFF.

The V call is TRBV4-3, the J call TRBJ2-7; D not resolved. This CDR3 has 14 residues. From germline, CDR1 is LGHNA and CDR2 YSLEER. Trimming shortened V by 0 bases and J by 5 bases, and 11 bases separated the two germline ends. Here the CDR3 reads CASSQDGSRHEQYF. CDR3 DNA: TGCGCCAGCAGCCAAGATGGCTCCCGCCACGAGCAGTACTTC.

The V and J genes are TRBV18 and TRBJ2-5; 10 nucleotides line up with TRBD2. The germline V gene has CDR1 KGHSH and CDR2 LQKENI. CDR3 length: 17 residues. Germline trimming cut 2 bases from V and 3 bases from J; bases unmatched to any gene: 9. The DNA for the CDR3 is TGTGCCAGCTCACCAGCGCAAGAGCGGGAGGGCAAAGAGACCCAGTACTTC. As protein: CASSPAQEREGKETQYF.

The genes are TRBV6-5 and TRBJ2-7; TRBD1 matches 7 bases. This CDR3 has 15 amino acids. The V and J ends lost 0 bases and 0 bases, in that order; junction bases with no gene match: 2. Looked up from germline, CDR1 is MNHEY and CDR2 is SVGAGI. DNA for the CDR3: TGTGCCAGCAGTTACTCCCAGGGGGTCTCCTACGAGCAGTACTTC. Residues: CASSYSQGVSYEQYF.

The gene calls are TRBV5-4 and TRBJ2-3, with D hard to call. The V end was cut by 4 bases, the J end by 0 bases, with 6 bases between. CDR1 is SGHNT, CDR2 YYREEE, per germline (reference sequence). The CDR3 covers 13 residues. CDR3 amino acids: CASSLWSTDTQYF. The DNA of the CDR3 is TGTGCCAGCAGCCTCTGGAGCACAGATACGCAGTATTTT.

The chain links TRBV5-8 to TRBJ2-1; 7 nucleotides align to TRBD1. CDR3 length: 20 residues. Germline V lookup: CDR1 SGHTS, CDR2 YDEGEE. V lost 3 bases, J lost 5 bases, and 23 bases stayed unmatched. The CDR3 spells CASSSRDRTRLDQRNNEQFF. The DNA for the CDR3 is TGTGCCAGCAGCTCCCGGGACAGAACTAGACTGGACCAGCGGAACAATGAGCAGTTCTTC.

V is TRBV28 and J is TRBJ2-3; D not resolved. The CDR3 sequence is 13 residues long. V lost 5 bases and J lost 0, with 6 bases in between. Germline V gene lookup returns CDR1 MDHEN and CDR2 SYDVKM. In DNA form, the CDR3 reads TGTGCCAGCAGTCCGACTAGCACAGATACGCAGTATTTT. Encoded protein: CASSPTSTDTQYF.